The present entry profiles one T cell receptor beta chain with its context. Antigen specificity is unknown. The time point: patch test 3, about 24 weeks after DPC sensitization. The treatment was: therapeutic diphenylcyclopropenone sensitization with weekly scalp DPC. The library attached unique molecular identifiers to individual cDNA molecules. TCRdb reanalysed the RACE reads using MiXCR and keeps one entry per CDR3 protein. The sample yields tens of thousands of distinct CDR3 sequences, about a tenth seen once. The germline V gene has CDR1 SGHRS and CDR2 YFSETQ. V lost 4 bases, J lost 4 bases, and 8 bases stayed unmatched. This CDR3 has 15 amino acids. This sample is part of a study of human T cells and chemical hapten exposure. Study in general: Patients, predominantly female, presented with alopecia areata, totalis or universalis. General observations from the study: Expanded TCRs were compared with controls, and the expanded TCRs formed significantly more large CDR3 similarity clusters.

This TCR was recovered from a woman aged 25 to 39 with alopecia areata. Some clones in this sample may be carry-over from other donors' samples. V gene TRBV5-1 combines with J gene TRBJ2-1; TRBD1 matches at 7 bases. The sample was whole blood, taken in connection with sensitization to the hapten diphenylcyclopropenone (DPC). The DNA for the CDR3 is TGCGCCAGCAGCCCGGGCCAGACAGGGTACAATGAGCAGTTCTTC. It encodes CASSPGQTGYNEQFF.